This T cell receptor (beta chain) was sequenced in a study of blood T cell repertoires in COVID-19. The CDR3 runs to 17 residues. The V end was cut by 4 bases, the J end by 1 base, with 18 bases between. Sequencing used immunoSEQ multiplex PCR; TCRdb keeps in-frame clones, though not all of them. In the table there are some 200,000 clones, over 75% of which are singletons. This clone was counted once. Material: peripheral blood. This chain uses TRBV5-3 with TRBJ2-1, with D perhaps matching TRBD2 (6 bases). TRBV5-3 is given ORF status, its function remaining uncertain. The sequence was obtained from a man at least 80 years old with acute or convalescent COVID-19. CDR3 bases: TGTGCCAGAAGCCCTATCCTAGCGCCTCCATCCTACAATGAGCAGTTCTTC. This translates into CARSPILAPPSYNEQFF.